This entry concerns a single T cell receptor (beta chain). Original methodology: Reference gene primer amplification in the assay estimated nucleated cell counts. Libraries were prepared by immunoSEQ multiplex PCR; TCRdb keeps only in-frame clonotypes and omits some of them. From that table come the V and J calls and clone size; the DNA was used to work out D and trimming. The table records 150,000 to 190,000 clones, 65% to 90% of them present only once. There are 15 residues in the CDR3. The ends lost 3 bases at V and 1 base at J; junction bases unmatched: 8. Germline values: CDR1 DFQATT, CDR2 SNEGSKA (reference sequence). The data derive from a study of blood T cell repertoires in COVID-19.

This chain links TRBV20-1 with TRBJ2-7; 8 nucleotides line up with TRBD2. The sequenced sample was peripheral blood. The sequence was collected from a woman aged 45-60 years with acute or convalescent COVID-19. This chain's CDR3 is CSASQPSGGSYEQYF. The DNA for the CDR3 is TGCAGTGCTAGTCAGCCCAGCGGGGGTTCCTACGAGCAGTACTTC.